The rows below give T cell receptor beta chains drawn from one sample of a study of blood T cell repertoires in COVID-19. Some clones are missing from TCRdb's copy, which holds only in-frame ones; the method was immunoSEQ multiplex PCR. The data show under 250,000 clones, roughly four fifths seen once. Sequencing was done on a sample of peripheral blood. The receptors were sampled from a middle-aged woman with acute or convalescent COVID-19. CDR3s include the opening cysteine and the closing phenylalanine or tryptophan.

>TRBJ1-1|TRBV14
CASSQVTGRYTEAFF
>TRBJ1-3|TRBV18
CASSPAGTNSGNTIYF
>TRBJ2-7|TRBV5-1
CASSLPGTGSHEQYF
>TRBJ2-1|TRBV7-6
CASSLRAGNEQFF
>TRBJ2-2|TRBV20-1
CSARVLGELFF
>TRBJ2-7|TRBV5-1
CASRGTGSASARGQYF
>TRBJ1-6|TRBV10-3
CAISDPTGRPLHF
>TRBJ2-3|TRBV29-1
CSGLGESSTDTQYF
>TRBJ1-2|TRBV30
CAWSGLRDNYGYTF
>TRBJ2-2|TRBV9
CASSGRDREPDRRFLLFF
>TRBJ2-7|TRBV10-3
CAISTGRTYEQYF
>TRBJ1-1|TRBV3-1/TRBV3-2
CASSPPGTGGGMAFF
>TRBJ1-3|TRBV30
CAWSVLGDSSGNTIYF
>TRBJ1-3|TRBV6-5
CASSFTGGSPGNTIYF
>TRBJ1-2|TRBV19
CASSPGGISYGYTF
>TRBJ2-1|TRBV7-2
CASSLKGTSSYNEQFF
>TRBJ1-1|TRBV30
CAWSATVILGGGANTEAFF
>TRBJ2-5|TRBV5-1
CASSTDRGWGQETQYF
>TRBJ1-6|TRBV2
CASGRGTDYSSYNSPLHF
>TRBJ2-1|TRBV11-3
CASSLPGESEQFF
>TRBJ2-7|TRBV6-5
CASSRGGADYEQYF
>TRBJ2-6|TRBV19
CASSTFWLGKGSGRASGANVLTF
>TRBJ1-5|TRBV3-1/TRBV3-2
CASSPWTGRLQPQHF
>TRBJ2-1|TRBV27
CASSLSPRSREQFF
>TRBJ2-3|TRBV9
CASSKHQVTDTQYF
>TRBJ2-7|TRBV7-2
CASSERTGVGLEQYF
>TRBJ2-5|TRBV25-1
CAGALGETQYF
>TRBJ2-3|TRBV9
CASSGAGPGRDTQYF
>TRBJ2-1|TRBV5-3
CARSFLAGATVNEQFF
>TRBJ1-1|TRBV7-9
CASSLGTGGVSRTEAFF
>TRBJ2-3|TRBV24-1
CATSDPRTSGSPTDTQYF
>TRBJ2-7|TRBV2
CASTQNYEQYF
>TRBJ1-2|TRBV7-6
CASSSQGQGNYGYTF
>TRBJ2-7|TRBV3-1/TRBV3-2
CASSQDTGGRVYEQYF
>TRBJ2-7|TRBV9
CASSQGLAGPYEQYF
>TRBJ1-2|TRBV6-5
CASSQPSGATYGYTF
>TRBJ2-2|TRBV7-2
CASSPPGSGKTGELFF
>TRBJ2-7|TRBV20-1
CSAPQGYEQYF
>TRBJ1-1|TRBV5-1
CASSLRTGTEAFF
>TRBJ2-1|TRBV19
CASSTYRGGRFEQFF
>TRBJ2-1|TRBV6-2/TRBV6-3
CASSYWGEGGEQFF
>TRBJ2-3|TRBV27
CASRKRTSPRRAQYF
>TRBJ2-1|TRBV2
CASSVPTSGNEQFF
>TRBJ2-7|TRBV4-1
CASSQVLAGGSSYEQYF
>TRBJ1-5|TRBV19
CASSALSIQPQHF
>TRBJ1-1|TRBV11-1
CASSLERGTEAFF
>TRBJ2-1|TRBV18
CASSPSGRTYNEQFF
>TRBJ1-1|TRBV12-3/TRBV12-4
CASSTDRNTEAFF
>TRBJ1-2|TRBV4-1
CASRGRSYGYTF
>TRBJ2-3|TRBV6-2/TRBV6-3
CASSLVGAPSDTQYF
>TRBJ2-3|TRBV7-9
CASSLEELELNTQYF
>TRBJ2-7|TRBV5-1
CASSLQGDSYEQYF